This T cell receptor (beta chain) was observed in a study of monozygotic twins with cystic fibrosis. Sequencing used immunoSEQ multiplex PCR; TCRdb keeps in-frame clones, though not all of them. The sample records approximately 21,000 clones, around 87% being singletons. This receptor was obtained from a woman between 25 and 40 years old with cystic fibrosis. The sequencing sample was made of blood.

CDR3 residues: CASTRGSTDTQYF. The CDR3 region has the DNA TGTGCCAGCACGCGGGGCAGCACAGATACGCAGTATTTT. J is TRBJ2-3 and V is TRBV6-4; perhaps TRBD2 as D (6 bases). Trimming stripped 7 bases from V and 0 bases from J, with 8 bases between. The CDR3 extends over 13 amino acids. Germline V gene sequence: CDR1 MRHNA, CDR2 SNTAGT.